What follows are 16 T cell receptor beta chains derived from one specimen sequenced in a study of tumor and adjacent non-tumor tissue in lung cancer. A modified ARM-PCR protocol with three rounds of nested PCR amplified TCRbeta. TCRdb reprocessed the multiplex PCR reads via MiXCR and lists one record per CDR3 protein. There are over 110,000 distinct CDR3 sequences in the sample; approximately 64% occur only once, and about 20% lies in the top ten. No cell sorting was done before RNA was extracted from the tissue. The sequenced sample consisted of lung tumor tissue. All receptors come from a man aged 55-75 years with small cell lung cancer.

Details on this clonotype: Mismatch with germline at one junction end may stem from a read error. The V and J genes are TRBV20-1 and TRBJ2-1; 11 bases map to TRBD2. The germline V gene has CDR1 DFQATT and CDR2 SNEGSKA (reference sequence). CDR3 length equals 14 residues. The CDR3 nucleotides are TGCAATGCCGTGGGGACTAGCGGATACAATGAGCAGCTCTTC. Protein sequence: CNAVGTSGYNEQLF.

On this clonotype: With a much larger clone just one base away, this may be a read error. J is TRBJ2-3 and V is TRBV5-1, with D unresolved. The CDR3 is made up of 13 amino acids. Trimming pared 0 bases from V and 2 bases from J, leaving 4 bases between. Germline V gene sequence: CDR1 SGHRS, CDR2 YFSETQ. CDR3 bases: TGCGCCAGCAGCTTGGAAGACACAGATACGCAGTATTTT. As protein: CASSLEDTDTQYF.

This clonotype was counted a few times. The junction and the germline gene differ at one end; a read error may be behind it. The rearrangement joins TRBV6-6 to TRBJ1-1; 10 nucleotides match TRBD1. CDR1 is MNHNY and CDR2 is SVGAGI in the germline V gene (reference sequence). The CDR3 runs 14 residues. The CDR3 DNA is TGTGCCTGCAGCCACGGACAGGGGGGATTAGAAGCTTTCTTT. It encodes CACSHGQGGLEAFF.

Of note for this clonotype: The junction does not match germline at one end; this may be a read error. This chain links TRBV20-1 with TRBJ1-2, with 9 bases identical to TRBD1. There are 13 residues in the CDR3. Germline CDR1 is DFQATT and CDR2 is SNEGSKA (reference sequence). CDR3 amino acids: CGARDRAVNGYTF. Written as DNA, the CDR3 is TGCGGTGCAAGGGACAGGGCAGTGAATGGCTACACCTTC.

This clonotype was counted ten times or more. V and J are TRBV20-1 and TRBJ2-7, with TRBD2 matching 7 bases. The V gene end was trimmed by 3 bases and the J gene end by 3 bases; junction bases not matched to a gene: 5. The germline CDR1 and CDR2 sequences are DFQATT and SNEGSKA (reference sequence). This CDR3 is 13 amino acids long. The CDR3 coding sequence is TGCAGTGCTAGGACGGGAGGCATCTACGAGCAGTACTTC. The encoded protein is CSARTGGIYEQYF.

This clonotype was counted between two and nine times. The genes are TRBV20-1 and TRBJ2-7; D remains unclear. This CDR3 contains 14 residues. CDR1 DFQATT and CDR2 SNEGSKA come from the germline V gene (reference sequence). The V and J ends lost 3 bases and 3 bases respectively, with 15 bases between them. CDR3 DNA sequence: TGCAGTGCTAGCCGAGAAGGCACGGGCTACGAGCAGTACTTC. Translated: CSASREGTGYEQYF.

This clonotype was recorded at least ten times. The chain employs TRBV6-1 and TRBJ2-1; 12 bases map to TRBD2. This CDR3 is 14 amino acids long. V shed 4 bases, J shed 10 bases, and the junction held 5 bases outside the gene matches. Germline V gives CDR1 MNHNS, CDR2 SASEGT. The CDR3 sequence is CASSVLAGGPEQFF. CDR3 bases: TGTGCCAGCAGTGTTCTAGCGGGAGGGCCGGAGCAGTTCTTC.

The chain carries TRBV5-6 and TRBJ2-1, with TRBD1 identical over 7 bases. Trimming at V came to 2 bases and at J to 13 bases, leaving 9 bases not matched to a gene. CDR3 length equals 13 residues. Germline V gene lookup returns CDR1 SGHDT and CDR2 YYEEEE. This CDR3 reads CASSLYTGVGQFF. The CDR3 nucleotides are TGTGCCAGCAGCTTATATACAGGGGTCGGACAGTTCTTC.

This clonotype appeared once. This may be a read error, as it is one base from a much larger clone. The chain has TRBV6-5 and TRBJ1-3, with D unclear. V gave up 8 bases and J gave up 0 bases, with 11 bases separating them. Germline assignment: CDR1 MNHEY and CDR2 SVGAGI. The CDR3 is 14 residues long. CDR3 coding DNA: TGTGCCAGCGGGAATATGGGCTCTGGAAACACCATATATTTT. Protein: CASGNMGSGNTIYF.

Concerning this clonotype: A read error may produce the germline difference seen at one junction end. V and J are TRBV11-1 and TRBJ2-1, with D hard to call. There are 15 residues in the CDR3. Germline V CDR1 and CDR2: SGHAT, FQDESV (reference sequence). The CDR3 here is CASNLVAASYNERFF. CDR3 coding DNA: TGTGCCAGCAACTTAGTCGCGGCATCCTACAATGAGCGGTTCTTC.

Details on this clonotype: One end of the junction varies from germline; a read error may be responsible. The chain joins TRBV12-3 or TRBV12-4 to TRBJ1-1; D is undetermined. This CDR3 spans 14 amino acids. The CDR3 DNA reads as TGTGCCAACAGTTTTGCGGGATTGAACACTGAAGCTTTCTTT. It translates to CANSFAGLNTEAFF.

The sample holds many counts of this clonotype. The chain uses TRBV6-1 and TRBJ2-1, with 11 bases identical to TRBD2. Germline V gene data show CDR1 as MNHNS and CDR2 as SASEGT. The CDR3 extends over 13 amino acids. Unmatched junction bases numbered 1, after V lost 2 bases and J lost 10 bases. The CDR3 loop reads CASSELAGGEQFF. The CDR3 bases are TGTGCCAGCAGTGAACTAGCGGGAGGCGAGCAGTTCTTC.

Note on this clonotype: Because it lacks the conserved phenylalanine or tryptophan at the end, this CDR3 is likely a read error. The chain carries TRBV6-5 and TRBJ2-1; tentative D call: TRBD2 (5 bases). Per the germline V gene, CDR1 is MNHEY and CDR2 is SVGAGI. The CDR3 is 14 amino acids. The V end was cut by 4 bases, the J end by 8 bases, with 15 bases between. DNA of the CDR3: TGTGCCAGCAGTTCGGACTCCCCCCCTTATGAGCAGTTCGTC. Residues: CASSSDSPPYEQFV.

The CDR3 nucleotides read TGTGCCAGCAGCTCCCGAGATGGACTAGCTGGAGTTGGGACCGGGGAGCTGTTTTTT. Amino acids: CASSSRDGLAGVGTGELFF. This chain joins TRBV13 and TRBJ2-2; 8 bases align to TRBD2. Germline values: CDR1 PRHDT, CDR2 FYEKMQ (reference sequence). The CDR3 spans 19 residues. The junction had 18 bases not matched to a gene; V was cut back by 4 bases and J by 5 bases. Combining the CDR3 with reference TRBV13 and TRBJ2-2 gives the whole variable domain AAGVIQSPRHLIKEKRETATLKCYPIPRHDTVYWYQQGPGQDPQFLISFYEKMQSDKGSIPDRFSAQQFSDYHSELNMSSLELGDSALYFCASSSRDGLAGVGTGELFFGEGSRLTVL.

Ten or more counts support this clonotype. This chain uses TRBV7-8 with TRBJ1-5; 8 bases map to TRBD1. The ends lost 1 base at V and 6 bases at J; junction bases unmatched: 5. The CDR3 spans 15 residues. Germline V CDR1 and CDR2: SGHVS, FQNEAQ. CDR3 DNA sequence: TGTGCCAGCAGCTTAGTCCCGGACAGGGCTCAGCCCCAGCATTTT. Protein: CASSLVPDRAQPQHF.

As for this clonotype: Since no conserved phenylalanine or tryptophan closes the CDR3, a read error is the likely cause. The genes are TRBV5-4 and TRBJ2-5; D remains ambiguous. Germline CDR1 is SGHNT and CDR2 is YYREEE (reference sequence). Trimming took off 1 base at V and 1 base at J, with 5 bases between the two ends. The CDR3 extends over 13 amino acids. The CDR3 sequence is CASSLNFQETQYS. CDR3 bases: TGTGCCAGCAGCTTGAACTTCCAAGAGACCCAGTACTCC.